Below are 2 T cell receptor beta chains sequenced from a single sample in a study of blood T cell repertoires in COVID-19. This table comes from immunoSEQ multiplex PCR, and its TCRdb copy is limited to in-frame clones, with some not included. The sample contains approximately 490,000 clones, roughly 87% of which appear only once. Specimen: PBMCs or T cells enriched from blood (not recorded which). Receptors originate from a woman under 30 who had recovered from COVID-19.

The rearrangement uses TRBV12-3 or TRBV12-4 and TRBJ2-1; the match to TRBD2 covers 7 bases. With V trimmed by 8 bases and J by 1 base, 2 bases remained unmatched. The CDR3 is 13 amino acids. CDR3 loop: CASLRGSYNEQFF. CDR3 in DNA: TGTGCCAGCCTGCGGGGGTCCTACAATGAGCAGTTCTTC.

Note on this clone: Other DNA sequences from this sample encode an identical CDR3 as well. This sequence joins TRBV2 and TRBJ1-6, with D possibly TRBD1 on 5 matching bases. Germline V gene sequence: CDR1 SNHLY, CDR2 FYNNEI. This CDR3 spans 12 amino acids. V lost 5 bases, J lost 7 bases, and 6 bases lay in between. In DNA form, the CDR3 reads TGTGCCAGCAGTCCAGGGAATTCACCCCTCCACTTT. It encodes CASSPGNSPLHF.